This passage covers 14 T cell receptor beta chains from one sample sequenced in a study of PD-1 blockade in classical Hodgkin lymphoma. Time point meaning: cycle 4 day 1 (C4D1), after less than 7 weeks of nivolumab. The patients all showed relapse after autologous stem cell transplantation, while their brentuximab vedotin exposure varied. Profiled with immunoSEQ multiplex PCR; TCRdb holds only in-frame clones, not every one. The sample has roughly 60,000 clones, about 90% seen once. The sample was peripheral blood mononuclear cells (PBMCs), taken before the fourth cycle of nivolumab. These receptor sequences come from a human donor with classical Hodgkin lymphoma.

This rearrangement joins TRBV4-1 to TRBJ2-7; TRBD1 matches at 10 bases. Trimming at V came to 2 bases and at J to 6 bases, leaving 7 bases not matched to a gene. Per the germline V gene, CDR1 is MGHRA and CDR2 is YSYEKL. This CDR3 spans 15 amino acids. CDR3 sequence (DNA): TGCGCCAGCAGCCAAATCCTGGGACAGGGGCGCGAGCAGTACTTC. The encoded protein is CASSQILGQGREQYF.

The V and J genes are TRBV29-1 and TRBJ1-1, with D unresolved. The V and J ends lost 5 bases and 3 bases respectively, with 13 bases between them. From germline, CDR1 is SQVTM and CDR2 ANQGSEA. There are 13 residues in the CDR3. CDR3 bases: TGCAGCGTTACGGGAGAGACGGACACTGAAGCTTTCTTT. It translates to CSVTGETDTEAFF.

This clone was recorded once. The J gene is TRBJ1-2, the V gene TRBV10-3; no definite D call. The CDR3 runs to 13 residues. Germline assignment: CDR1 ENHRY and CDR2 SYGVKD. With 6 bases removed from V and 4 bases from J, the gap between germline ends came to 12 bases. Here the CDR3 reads CAISDPTLYGYTF. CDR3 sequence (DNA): TGTGCCATCAGCGATCCTACACTCTATGGCTACACCTTC.

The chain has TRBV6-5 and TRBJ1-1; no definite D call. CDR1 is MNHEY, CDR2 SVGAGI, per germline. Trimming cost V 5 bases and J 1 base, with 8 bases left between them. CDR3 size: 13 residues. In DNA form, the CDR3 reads TGTGCCAGCAGTCCGACACAGAACACTGAAGCTTTCTTT. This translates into CASSPTQNTEAFF.

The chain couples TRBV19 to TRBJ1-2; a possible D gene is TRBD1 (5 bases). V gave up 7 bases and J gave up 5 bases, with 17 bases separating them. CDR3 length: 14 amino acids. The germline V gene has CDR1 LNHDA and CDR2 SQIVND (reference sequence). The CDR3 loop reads CASNPSWGEYGYTF. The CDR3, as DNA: TGTGCCAGTAACCCATCATGGGGGGAGTATGGCTACACCTTC.

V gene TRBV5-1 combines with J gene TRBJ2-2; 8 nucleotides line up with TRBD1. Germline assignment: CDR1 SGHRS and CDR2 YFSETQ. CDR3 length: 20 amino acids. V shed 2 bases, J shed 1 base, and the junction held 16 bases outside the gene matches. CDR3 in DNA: TGCGCCAGCAGCTTAGCCCCGACAGGGGCGCATTACCAGAACACCGGGGAGCTGTTTTTT. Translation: CASSLAPTGAHYQNTGELFF.

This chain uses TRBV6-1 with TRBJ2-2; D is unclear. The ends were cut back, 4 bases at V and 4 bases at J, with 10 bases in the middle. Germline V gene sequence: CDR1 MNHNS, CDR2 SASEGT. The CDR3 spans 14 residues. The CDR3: CASSALSFTGELFF. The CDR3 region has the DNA TGTGCCAGCAGTGCCCTTAGCTTCACCGGGGAGCTGTTTTTT.

The CDR3 nucleotides are TGTGCCAGCATCGTGGGTCAAGCTTTCTTT. It specifies CASIVGQAFF. The V call is TRBV2, the J call TRBJ1-1, with D unresolved. Germline V gives CDR1 SNHLY, CDR2 FYNNEI. V dropped 7 bases and J dropped 9 bases, with 9 bases sitting between them. The CDR3 sequence is 10 residues long.

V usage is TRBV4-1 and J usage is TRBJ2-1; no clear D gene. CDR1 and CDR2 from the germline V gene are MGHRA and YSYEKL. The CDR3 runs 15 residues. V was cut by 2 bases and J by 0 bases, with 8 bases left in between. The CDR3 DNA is TGCGCCAGCAGCCAAAACGGAATCTCCTACAATGAGCAGTTCTTC. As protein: CASSQNGISYNEQFF.

In nucleotides, the CDR3 is TGTGCCAGCAGCTTGAACAGACCCACAGATACGCAGTATTTT. This gives the protein CASSLNRPTDTQYF. The chain employs TRBV5-4 and TRBJ2-3; D ambiguous. V gave up 1 base and J gave up 2 bases, with 8 bases separating them. The length of the CDR3 is 14 residues. Germline loops: CDR1 SGHNT, CDR2 YYREEE (reference sequence).

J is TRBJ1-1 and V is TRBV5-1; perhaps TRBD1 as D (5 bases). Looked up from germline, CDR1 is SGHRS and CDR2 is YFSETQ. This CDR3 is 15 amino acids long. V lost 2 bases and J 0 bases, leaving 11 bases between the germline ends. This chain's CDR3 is CASSFSGNMNTEAFF. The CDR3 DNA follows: TGCGCCAGCAGCTTCTCAGGGAACATGAACACTGAAGCTTTCTTT.

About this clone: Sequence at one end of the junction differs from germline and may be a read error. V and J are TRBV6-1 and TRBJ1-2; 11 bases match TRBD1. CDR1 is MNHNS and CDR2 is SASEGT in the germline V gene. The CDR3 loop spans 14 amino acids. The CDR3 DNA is TGTGCCAGCAGTGAAGCGTGGCGGGACAGGGGGATTCCCTTC. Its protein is CASSEAWRDRGIPF.

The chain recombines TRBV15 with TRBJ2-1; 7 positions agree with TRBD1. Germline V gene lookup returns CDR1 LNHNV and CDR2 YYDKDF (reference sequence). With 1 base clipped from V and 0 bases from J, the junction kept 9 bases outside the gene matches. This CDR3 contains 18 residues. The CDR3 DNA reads TGTGCCACCAGCAGAGGACAGGGTCTTAGGAGCTCCTACAATGAGCAGTTCTTC. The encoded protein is CATSRGQGLRSSYNEQFF. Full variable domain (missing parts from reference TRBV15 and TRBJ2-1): DAMVIQNPRYQVTQFGKPVTLSCSQTLNHNVMYWYQQKSSQAPKLLFHYYDKDFNNEADTPDNFQSRRPNTSFCFLDIRSPGLGDTAMYLCATSRGQGLRSSYNEQFFGPGTRLTVL.

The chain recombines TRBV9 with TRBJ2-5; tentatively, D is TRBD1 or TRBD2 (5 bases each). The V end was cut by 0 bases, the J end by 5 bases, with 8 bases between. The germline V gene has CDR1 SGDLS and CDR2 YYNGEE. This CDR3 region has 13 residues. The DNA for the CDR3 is TGTGCCAGCAGCGTAGGAGGGGATGAGACCCAGTACTTC. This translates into CASSVGGDETQYF. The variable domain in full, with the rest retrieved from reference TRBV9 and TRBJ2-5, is DSGVTQTPKHLITATGQRVTLRCSPRSGDLSVYWYQQSLDQGLQFLIQYYNGEERAKGNILERFSAQQFPDLHSELNLSSLELGDSALYFCASSVGGDETQYFGPGTRLLVL.